This T cell receptor (beta chain) originates from a study of shared clonotypes between healthy human individuals. Study outcomes and limitations: Clonotypes shared by all four donors outscored non-shared clonotypes in generation probability.

At a deep level, the assay was run. Replicate PCRs for sorted subsets used around 200 ng DNA; this equaled 25,000 to 35,000 T cell genomes. Using immunoSEQ multiplex PCR, the repertoire was profiled, and TCRdb retains in-frame clones only, with some absent. The repertoire includes 600,000 or so clones, roughly 95% of them detected once, and 0.11% sits in the top ten. Naive CD8 cells were CD45RO-negative, positively selected for CCR7, excluding terminally differentiated effector memory CD45RA+ cells. Germline-derived CDR1 and CDR2 are SQVTM and ANQGSEA. This CDR3 is built from 16 residues. Trimming took off 3 bases at V and 4 bases at J, with 21 bases between the two ends. On this clone: As yet, its antigen is unknown.

The sequenced sample consisted of naive CD8+ T cells sorted from blood. The origin of this receptor is a woman between 25 and 40 years old in good health. The chain links TRBV29-1 to TRBJ2-5; weak D call: TRBD1 (5 bases). The CDR3 DNA follows: TGCAGCGTTGATTCCGGTTTTGGCAGGGCCGTAGAGACCCAGTACTTC. Translated, it gives CSVDSGFGRAVETQYF. Drawing the rest from reference TRBV29-1 and TRBJ2-5, the complete variable domain is SAVISQKPSRDICQRGTSLTIQCQVDSQVTMMFWYRQQPGQSLTLIATANQGSEATYESGFVIDKFPISRPNLTFSTLTVSNMSPEDSSIYLCSVDSGFGRAVETQYFGPGTRLLVL.